One and the same sample provided the 6 T cell receptor beta chains below, sequenced in a study of blood T cell repertoires in COVID-19. Here immunoSEQ multiplex PCR was the method, and the copy in TCRdb shows in-frame clones only, minus some. In the table there are about 200,000 clones, 92% of which are singletons. Material: peripheral blood. The receptor source for this set is a man between 60 and 75 years old with COVID-19, enrolled during active disease.

This clone is a singleton in its sample. The chain is built from TRBV10-3 and TRBJ2-1; 10 nucleotides align to TRBD2. This CDR3 has 14 amino acids. Germline-derived CDR1 and CDR2 are ENHRY and SYGVKD. The trim removed 4 bases at V and 7 bases at J, leaving 4 bases unmatched. CDR3 protein: CAISGSGGDNEQFF. The CDR3, as DNA: TGTGCCATCAGTGGAAGCGGGGGGGATAATGAGCAGTTCTTC.

The chain recombines TRBV18 with TRBJ1-5; TRBD1 aligns across 8 bases. The CDR3 length is 13 residues. V shed 5 bases and J 6 bases; nucleotides not matched to a gene: 3. Germline CDR1 is KGHSH and CDR2 is LQKENI. DNA for the CDR3: TGTGCCAGCTCAGAACAGGGGGGTCAGCCCCAGCATTTT. Amino acid sequence: CASSEQGGQPQHF.

The rearrangement uses TRBV28 and TRBJ1-3, with D possibly matching TRBD1 (5 bases). This CDR3 is 16 amino acids long. Trimming cost V 7 bases and J 0 bases, with 16 bases left between them. Germline CDR1 and CDR2: MDHEN and SYDVKM. The CDR3 sequence is CASTPPTGRSGNTIYF. CDR3 nucleotide sequence: TGTGCCAGCACTCCCCCAACAGGCCGCTCTGGAAACACCATATATTTT. Full variable domain (remainder filled in from reference TRBV28 and TRBJ1-3): DVKVTQSSRYLVKRTGEKVFLECVQDMDHENMFWYRQDPGLGLRLIYFSYDVKMKEKGDIPEGYSVSREKKERFSLILESASTNQTSMYLCASTPPTGRSGNTIYFGEGSWLTVV.

This CDR3 is CASGRLAGSTDTQYF. CDR3 nucleotide sequence: TGTGCCAGCGGCAGACTAGCGGGGAGCACAGATACGCAGTATTTT. The V call is TRBV6-6, the J call TRBJ2-3, with 11 bases fitting TRBD2. Germline loops: CDR1 MNHNY, CDR2 SVGAGI (reference sequence). V was clipped by 8 bases and J by 0 bases; unmatched bases: 4. This CDR3 is 15 amino acids long.

The V call is TRBV5-1, the J call TRBJ1-4; maybe TRBD1 (6 bases). Trimming took 4 bases from V and 5 from J, leaving 12 bases between them. CDR3 length: 14 residues. Germline values: CDR1 SGHRS, CDR2 YFSETQ. The CDR3, as DNA: TGCGCCAGCAGCCCGACAGGTACCAATGAAAAACTGTTTTTT. Its translation: CASSPTGTNEKLFF.

This chain joins TRBV28 and TRBJ2-6; TRBD1 aligns across 8 bases. This CDR3 is built from 15 residues. Losses at the gene ends were 6 bases for V and 2 bases for J; bases not matched to a gene: 3. The germline V gene encodes CDR1 MDHEN and CDR2 SYDVKM. CDR3 nucleotides: TGTGCCAGCAGCCCGGACAGGGCTGGGGCCAACGTCCTGACTTTC. This translates into CASSPDRAGANVLTF.